This TCR beta chain was sequenced in a study of blood T cell repertoires in COVID-19. Across the study: Samples taken during acute and convalescent COVID-19 were collected in the United States, Italy and Spain. Sources were T cells, B-cell-depleted T cells, or PBMCs; the material itself was cDNA or gDNA.

Authors' analysis steps: Nucleated cell counts were estimated from reference gene primer amplification. Profiling relied on immunoSEQ multiplex PCR, and the TCRdb table lists in-frame clones only, not all of them. The V and J calls and the clone size are those of that table, but D and trimming were determined from the DNA. Among about 190,000 clones listed, about 88% were seen once. Germline V gene sequence: CDR1 LGHDT, CDR2 YNNKEL (reference sequence). The CDR3 consists of 15 residues. Trimming left V 2 bases short and J 4 bases short, with 12 bases between. The chain links TRBV3-1 (or the pseudogene TRBV3-2) to TRBJ1-3; D is unclear. The sequenced sample consisted of peripheral blood. The clonotype was recovered from a man aged 25 to 45 with active or convalescent COVID-19. This CDR3 is CASSQSLSGGNTIYF. For the CDR3, the DNA is TGTGCCAGCAGCCAAAGCCTTTCGGGAGGAAACACCATATATTTT.